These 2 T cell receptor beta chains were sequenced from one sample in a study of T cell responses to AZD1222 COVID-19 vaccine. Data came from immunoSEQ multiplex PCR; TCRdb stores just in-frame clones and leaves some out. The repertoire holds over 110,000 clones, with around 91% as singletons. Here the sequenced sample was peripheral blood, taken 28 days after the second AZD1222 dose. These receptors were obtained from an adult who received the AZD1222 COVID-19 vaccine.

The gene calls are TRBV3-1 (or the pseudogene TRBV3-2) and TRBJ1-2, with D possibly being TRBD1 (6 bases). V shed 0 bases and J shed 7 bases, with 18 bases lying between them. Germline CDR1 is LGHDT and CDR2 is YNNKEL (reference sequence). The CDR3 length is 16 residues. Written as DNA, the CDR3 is TGTGCCAGCAGCCAAGATCTTTCAGGGGCCCCAGGTGGCTACACCTTC. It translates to CASSQDLSGAPGGYTF.

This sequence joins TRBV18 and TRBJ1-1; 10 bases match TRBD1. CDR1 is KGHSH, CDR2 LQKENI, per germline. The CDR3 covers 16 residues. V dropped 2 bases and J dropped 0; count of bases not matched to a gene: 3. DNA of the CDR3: TGTGCCAGCTCACCAATGACAGGGGGCCTGAACACTGAAGCTTTCTTT. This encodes CASSPMTGGLNTEAFF. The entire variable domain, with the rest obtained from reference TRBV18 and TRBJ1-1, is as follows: NAGVMQNPRHLVRRRGQEARLRCSPMKGHSHVYWYRQLPEEGLKFMVYLQKENIIDESGMPKERFSAEFPKEGPSILRIQQVVRGDSAAYFCASSPMTGGLNTEAFFGQGTRLTVV.